This T cell receptor beta chain derives from a study of cytomegalovirus exposure and HLA in healthy donors listed by TCRdb under 2017. Turning to the overall study: In an earlier analysis of around 540 of the donors, roughly 300 Gb of sequence data and 100 million or so unique TCR beta sequences from some 170 million T cells were reported. HLA typing covered class I and class II loci at four-digit resolution. Besides the first cohort of roughly 640 subjects, a separate validation cohort made up of 90 to 150 different subjects was used. A later analysis re-analyzed previously published TCR beta repertoires from hundreds of donors and added high-resolution HLA genotyping to study TCR occurrence patterns. The T cell repertoires of under 750 subjects were profiled by immunosequencing and related to cytomegalovirus serostatus. Across some 400 genotyped donors of the cohort, an average of about 200,000 unique TCR beta nucleotide sequences per donor were sequenced, and approximately 17% of those sequences were non-productive. Donor age, sex, ethnicity and CMV serostatus were compiled together with the repertoire data. The study aimed to test whether signatures of past pathogen exposure could be identified by cataloging public T cell receptors. To predict cytomegalovirus infection status, the study brought together high-throughput TCR immunosequencing, statistical association of individual TCRs with disease status, and machine learning. The later analysis used no new phenotypic data to find candidate immune exposures, relying instead on TCR beta sequences and their occurrence across donors. Because of strong linkage in the cohort, roughly five DR-DQ haplotypes were treated as single units for association and clustering. To decide whether each TCR beta V gene segment behaved as functional or pseudogenic, an earlier analysis of some 580 of the donors relied on high-throughput TCR beta sequencing. A later genetic analysis took genome-wide SNP genotypes for about three fifths of the 666 donors and used that subset as a discovery cohort. All discovery cohort repertoires had been generated on a single sequencing platform. The number of typed donors differed by locus: roughly 629-640 for A, B, C, DRB1 and DQB1; 522 for DQA1; 606 for DPA1; and about 450 for DPB1. Of the approximately 400 genotyped donors, about 80% fell in the genetic ancestry cluster associated with self-reported Caucasian donors. An early release that covered 640 HLA-typed donors contained approximately 300 gigabases of sequencing data and tens of millions of unique TCR sequences.

The library came from the immunoSEQ multiplex PCR assay. For the multiplex PCR, a mixture combining 60 forward primers for TCR Vbeta segments and 13 reverse primers for TCR Jbeta segments was used. A multiplex PCR assay on genomic DNA amplified the CDR3 region of rearranged TCR beta genes. The Illumina HiSeq System was used to sequence the amplified TCR beta libraries as 87-base-pair reads. In the authors' own workflow: A later analysis tallied around 82 million unique TCR beta chains across the 700 or so repertoires, and about 12 million of those chains were shared by two or more donors. Raw reads were error-corrected and collapsed into unique sequences by a nearest-neighbor algorithm in which closely related sequences were merged to remove PCR and sequencing errors. To assign V, D and J gene segments, CDR3 sequences were aligned to IMGT reference sequences. For a sequence to be retained, a match of at least six nucleotides was required to both a V gene segment and a J gene segment. Rearrangements were classified as productive when the CDR3 lacked stop codons and remained in frame with V and J, and all other rearrangements were classified as non-productive. Following IMGT convention, CDR3 was defined as the stretch from the second conserved V-encoded cysteine up to the conserved J-encoded phenylalanine. The earlier analysis of some 540 of the donors excluded any sequence lacking an unambiguous match to a single V gene segment. In an earlier analysis of 450 to 700 of the donors, V segments were called functional above 56.7% productive rearrangements and were called segregating when the between-donor standard deviation exceeded 5%. To diagnose cytomegalovirus status from the catalog of TCR beta chain sequences, a statistical classification framework was built. A later analysis assigned V and J genes by comparing TCR nucleotide sequences with IMGT/GENE-DB human TR gene sequences. The TCRdist pipeline was used in a later analysis to assign CDR3 sequences and most-parsimonious VDJ recombination scenarios. In a later analysis, each TCR beta chain was defined by its CDR3 amino acid sequence together with its V-gene family, and reads without a unique V-gene family were excluded. To address suspected cross-contamination and a sequencing artifact, a later analysis removed 550 to 750 highly shared, low-generation-probability nucleotide sequences. In a later analysis, a clonal expansion index was calculated for each public chain from normalized within-repertoire ranks of inferred template counts. Generation probabilities in a later analysis came from a VDJ recombination model fitted to out-of-frame rearrangements, and those results were checked against IGoR. In a later analysis, TCR-TCR, TCR-HLA and TCR-CMV co-occurrence was scored with hypergeometric tests, and a repertoire-size bias correction was applied to TCR pairs. False discovery rates were estimated in a later analysis by permuting HLA or CMV assignments 20 times. A later analysis grouped co-occurring TCRs with DBSCAN, adding TCRdist sequence similarity when clustering within HLA-allele-positive subsets. Co-occurrence clustering excluded repertoires with fewer than 30,000 or more than 120,000 public chains, plus five with anomalous nucleotide sharing. The immuneACCESS repertoire file appears here via TCRdb, limited to in-frame rearrangements. These files lack a portion of the clones; in checked studies, under half of the deficit traces to unresolved V genes, and the cause of the others is not known. V and J calls and clone size are those listed in that table; D and trimming were worked out from the DNA. The sample table contains around 99,000 clones; only one count was recorded for roughly 87% of them. The ten top clones hold under 3.5% of the sample.

The cohort consisted of approximately 690 healthy bone marrow donors. At the time of sampling, all cohort members were nominally healthy, though unrecorded immune exposures were likely present. The donor tested CMV seropositive and was one of the 289 seropositive cohort members. A peripheral blood sample was collected from each donor, and TCR beta sequencing was performed on peripheral blood mononuclear cells. Genomic DNA extraction from the blood cell samples was performed with the Qiagen DNeasy Blood Extraction Kit. The table lists this clone with a few counts. The antigen this receptor binds is unknown. No base quality information exists; no much larger clone differs at one position. Points the paper makes about the study in general: A later analysis reported that several top co-occurrence clusters appeared linked to parvovirus B19, influenza, CMV and Epstein-Barr virus. A cluster of highly shared sequence variants was judged likely to be a technical artifact of the sequencing pipeline. Specific HLA alleles were associated with 15,000 to 20,000 TCR beta sequences at a false discovery rate of 0.05 in a later analysis. The cohort was sequenced for TCR beta chains only, and without alpha or paired-chain data the features that could be detected were limited. Most TCR sequences were seen in very few donors, while some public TCRs were found in many individuals. Immune exposure information for the cohort was limited to CMV serostatus. In vitro tests confirmed that three of the cytomegalovirus-associated TCR beta chains recognize cytomegalovirus antigens. The authors suggested that the approach could potentially be extended to other disease states and immunological phenotypes. The presence/absence analyses assumed that sequencing depth was roughly uniform across donors, and that assumption may not be true. Some IMGT-functional V segments, including TRBV6-2 and TRBV6-3, could not be distinguished by the 87-base-pair reads and were therefore excluded. A further reported finding was that TCR beta sequences accurately predicted the HLA-A and HLA-B alleles for most subjects in the first cohort. Linkage disequilibrium might explain the correlated functional status among segregating V segments, but an unknown experimental factor could not be excluded. A later genetic analysis reported fewer N-insertions in productive TCRs among donors in an Asian-associated ancestry cluster than the approximately 700-donor mean. A total of about 180 TCR beta chains were listed by the study as associated with cytomegalovirus. When HLA alleles, especially DR and DQ, strongly co-occurred, TCR associations were difficult to assign to individual alleles. Because counts were too low, about 15 rarely observed V segments, including chromosome 9 orphons, were left out of the earlier analysis of some 600 of the donors. In a later analysis, TCR association rates were found to vary across HLA loci, with the most associated TCRs seen for DRB1 alleles and the fewest for HLA-C alleles. The classifier was reported to diagnose cytomegalovirus status with high specificity and sensitivity in both the original cohort and the validation cohort. A later analysis found that HLA-associated TCR beta chains were more clonally expanded and had lower generation probabilities than equally common non-associated chains. Because some donors lacked HLA typing at each locus, the association tests relied only on the typed subset. In an earlier analysis of some 500 of the donors, most TCR beta V segments appeared in productive rearrangements about 90% or about 30% of the time, broadly matching IMGT annotations. A later analysis found that most CMV-associated TCR beta chains appeared HLA-restricted, with HLA associations seemingly driven largely by CMV exposure. An association between a missense DCLRE1C variant and V-gene and J-gene trimming of TCR beta chains was found in a later genetic analysis and replicated in an independent cohort.

Looking up the germline V gene yields CDR1 SGDLS and CDR2 YYNGEE. The CDR3 goes from the cysteine to the phenylalanine over 13 residues. Left in the record is the CDR3 DNA by itself, 39 bases read in frame from the first base. V is cut by 2 bases and J by 8 bases, and the space between the germline ends is 13 bases. The receptor was derived from a man aged 30-40 years in good health and CMV-seropositive. Sequencing was performed on PBMCs. The V and J genes are TRBV9 and TRBJ1-2; no D gene can be assigned with confidence. At the DNA level, the sequence is TGTGCCAGCAGCGTTGGGAGACACCAGGGCTACACCTTC. Translated, it gives CASSVGRHQGYTF.